The rows below give T cell receptor beta chains drawn from one sample of a study of cytomegalovirus exposure and HLA in healthy donors. The data were produced by immunoSEQ multiplex PCR, yet TCRdb's version contains in-frame clones alone and is incomplete. The repertoire table contains approximately 76,000 clones. The specimen sequenced was PBMCs. These receptors were collected from a man in his late teens or twenties in good health and CMV-seropositive. Both conserved end residues are part of each CDR3. The D gene is left open where the match is weak. Rows may omit the clone size; those that give it use once, few, many or a size class.

V gene	D gene	J gene	clone size	CDR3 length	CDR3 DNA	CDR3 protein
TRBV6-5	.	TRBJ2-1	.	15	TGTGCCAGCATCCCACTAGCAGGCTCCTACAATGAGCAGTTCTTC	CASIPLAGSYNEQFF
TRBV5-1	TRBD2	TRBJ2-3	.	18	TGCGCCAGCAGCTCAAACGCCTATACAGCGGGAGGCTCAGATACGCAGTATTTT	CASSSNAYTAGGSDTQYF
TRBV9	TRBD1	TRBJ2-1	.	15	TGTGCCAGCAGCGTCCGGGACAGGGAGCTAGATGAGCAGTTCTTC	CASSVRDRELDEQFF
TRBV5-1	.	TRBJ1-3	.	15	TGCGCCAGCAGCACTGACAGGTTCTCTGGAAACACCATATATTTT	CASSTDRFSGNTIYF
TRBV28	.	TRBJ2-5	.	14	TGTGCCAGCGTCACCCTCAGGCGCCAAGAGACCCAGTACTTC	CASVTLRRQETQYF
TRBV7-7	TRBD1	TRBJ2-5	.	15	TGTGCCAGCAGCTTATGGACAGGGCTACAAGAGACCCAGTACTTC	CASSLWTGLQETQYF
TRBV7-9	TRBD2	TRBJ2-6	.	16	TGTGCCAGCAGCTCCCCTACTAGCGGACCAACCAACGTCCTGACTTTC	CASSSPTSGPTNVLTF
TRBV15	TRBD1	TRBJ2-7	.	14	TGTGCCACCAGCAAGGACAGGTTTTCCTACGAGCAGTACTTC	CATSKDRFSYEQYF
TRBV28	TRBD1	TRBJ2-7	.	15	TGTGCCAGCAGTATAACGGACAGGGACCGCTACGAGCAGTACTTC	CASSITDRDRYEQYF
TRBV6-1	.	TRBJ1-6	.	16	TGTGCCAGCAGTGAAGCACGGACTCTATATAATTCACCCCTCCACTTT	CASSEARTLYNSPLHF
TRBV5-1	.	TRBJ2-5	.	14	TGCGCCAGCAGCTTGTATACGCGGGAAGAGACCCAGTACTTC	CASSLYTREETQYF
TRBV7-9	.	TRBJ1-1	.	17	TGTGCCAGCAGCTTAGATGTGCATCGGGGAGGGAACACTGAAGCTTTCTTT	CASSLDVHRGGNTEAFF
TRBV5-1	TRBD1	TRBJ2-7	.	15	TGCGCCAGCAGCTCGTGGACAGGGACCTCCTACGAGCAGTACTTC	CASSSWTGTSYEQYF
TRBV28	TRBD2	TRBJ2-1	.	15	TGTGCCAGCAGTCCTCGGGGGGGGAATTACAATGAGCAGTTCTTC	CASSPRGGNYNEQFF
TRBV15	TRBD1	TRBJ2-5	.	16	TGTGCCACCAGCGACAGGGGTGCCCTAATCCAAGAGACCCAGTACTTC	CATSDRGALIQETQYF
TRBV4-2	.	TRBJ2-7	.	15	TGTGCCAGCAGCCCCTCAGGGGTAGCTTCCTACGAGCAGTACTTC	CASSPSGVASYEQYF
TRBV4-1	TRBD2	TRBJ2-3	.	17	TGCGCCAGCAGCCAAGGCCTTAGCGGGGGGGCCGGAGATACGCAGTATTTT	CASSQGLSGGAGDTQYF
TRBV7-9	TRBD2	TRBJ2-1	.	17	TGTGCCAGCAGCTACCCCCCGGCTAGCGGGATCTACAATGAGCAGTTCTTC	CASSYPPASGIYNEQFF
TRBV27	.	TRBJ1-6	large	15	TGTGCCAGCAGTTCCAGGTGGTCCTATAATTCACCCCTCCACTTT	CASSSRWSYNSPLHF
TRBV6-5	.	TRBJ1-2	.	14	TGTGCCAGCAGTCCCTATGCAGGGTACTATGGCTACACCTTC	CASSPYAGYYGYTF
TRBV5-1	.	TRBJ1-1	.	15	TGCGCCAGCAGCCCCCGGGGAGGGGGGGAGACTGAAGCTTTCTTT	CASSPRGGGETEAFF
TRBV5-1	.	TRBJ1-1	.	16	TGCGCCAGCAGCTTGGAGTGGGGGGTCGGGGACACTGAAGCTTTCTTT	CASSLEWGVGDTEAFF
TRBV6-6	.	TRBJ1-2	.	12	TGTGCCAGCGGCGGAGGTGGCTATGGCTACACCTTC	CASGGGGYGYTF
TRBV15	.	TRBJ1-2	.	16	TGTGCCACCAGCAGAGAGCTTTGGCAGAACGATTATGGCTACACCTTC	CATSRELWQNDYGYTF
TRBV19	.	TRBJ2-7	.	15	TGTGCCAGTAGCTCCACCTGGGGGCCTCTAAACGAGGAGTACTTC	CASSSTWGPLNEEYF
TRBV5-6	.	TRBJ2-7	.	14	TGTGCCAGCAGCTTGGGAAGTAGATCCTACGAGCAGTACTTC	CASSLGSRSYEQYF
TRBV6-4	TRBD2	TRBJ2-1	.	15	TGTGCCAGCAGCCTCGGGACTAGCGGGGGGGATGAGCAGTTCTTC	CASSLGTSGGDEQFF
TRBV29-1	.	TRBJ2-3	.	10	TGCAGCGCCACCCCGGGGGCGCAGTATTTT	CSATPGAQYF
TRBV2	TRBD1	TRBJ2-1	.	15	TGTGCCAGCAGTAATCGACAGGGGCTAAGCAATGAGCAGTTCTTC	CASSNRQGLSNEQFF
TRBV2	.	TRBJ2-2	.	14	TGTGCCAGCAGTAGGGACACCGGCACCGGGGAGCTGTTTTTT	CASSRDTGTGELFF
TRBV15	TRBD1	TRBJ2-5	.	13	TGTGCCACCAGGTACAGGGGGCGGGAGACCCAGTACTTC	CATRYRGRETQYF
TRBV6-1	.	TRBJ1-2	.	11	TGTGCCAGCGACAGCTACTATGGCTACACCTTC	CASDSYYGYTF
TRBV4-2	.	TRBJ1-2	.	16	TGTGCCAGCAGCCAAGATGAGGGCGGAGGAAGACATGGCTACACCTTC	CASSQDEGGGRHGYTF
TRBV6-5	TRBD1	TRBJ1-5	.	14	TGTGCCAGCAGTTACACACAGGGGGGTCAGCCCCAGCATTTT	CASSYTQGGQPQHF
TRBV6-5	.	TRBJ2-7	.	13	TGTGCCAGCAGTACAGGGTATCGCTACGAGCAGTACTTC	CASSTGYRYEQYF
TRBV7-8	.	TRBJ2-7	.	14	TGTGCCAGCAGCTTAGCCTCATGGGGCGACGAGCAGTACTTC	CASSLASWGDEQYF
TRBV28	TRBD1	TRBJ1-5	.	15	TGTGCCAGCAGTTGGGACAGTAATAGCAATCAGCCCCAGCATTTT	CASSWDSNSNQPQHF
TRBV28	TRBD1	TRBJ1-1	.	16	TGTGCCAGCAGACGACCCCCTGGACAGGGTACCGAAGAAGCTTTCTTT	CASRRPPGQGTEEAFF
TRBV10-3	TRBD1	TRBJ2-7	.	13	TGTGCCATCAGTGGGGGACAGGTCTACGAGCAGTACTTC	CAISGGQVYEQYF
TRBV6-1	.	TRBJ1-5	.	12	TGTGCCAGCAGTGAGAGAAATCAGCCCCAGCATTTT	CASSERNQPQHF
TRBV6-5	TRBD1	TRBJ2-7	.	15	TGTGCCAGCAGTTACTCACAGGGGGCTCCTAACGAGCAGTACTTC	CASSYSQGAPNEQYF
TRBV27	TRBD1	TRBJ2-1	.	12	TGTGCCAGCCTCAGGGGGCCCCATGAGCAGTTCTTC	CASLRGPHEQFF
TRBV30	.	TRBJ2-7	.	14	TGTGCCTGGACCCGCAGGAGGGAGTCCTACGAGCAGTACTTC	CAWTRRRESYEQYF
TRBV30	.	TRBJ1-1	.	14	TGTGCCTGGTCGTACAATAGCGCAGGCACTGAAGCTTTCTTT	CAWSYNSAGTEAFF
TRBV25-1	TRBD1	TRBJ1-2	.	12	TGTGCCAGCAGTGTGGGACAGGGAATGAACACCTTC	CASSVGQGMNTF
TRBV6-5	.	TRBJ2-2	.	13	TGTGCCAGCAGTTCCCTGAGGCACGGGGAGCTGTTTTTT	CASSSLRHGELFF
TRBV7-3	TRBD2	TRBJ2-7	.	15	TGTGCCAGCAGCTTAAGCGGGGGACTCTCCTACGAGCAGTACTTC	CASSLSGGLSYEQYF
TRBV19	TRBD1	TRBJ2-2	.	14	TGTGCCAGTAGGGGACAGGGGTTCACCGGGGAGCTGTTTTTT	CASRGQGFTGELFF
TRBV10-2	TRBD2	TRBJ2-7	.	17	TGCGCCAGCAGTCTTTTGCGGGGACTAGCGGGAGTAGACGAGCAGTACTTC	CASSLLRGLAGVDEQYF
TRBV7-9	.	TRBJ2-3	.	11	TGTGCCAGCAGCCTAAGAGATACGCAGTATTTT	CASSLRDTQYF
TRBV28	.	TRBJ1-1	.	14	TGTGCCAGCAGTTTAGTGGGGGCTAGCACTGAAGCTTTCTTT	CASSLVGASTEAFF
TRBV13	TRBD2	TRBJ2-1	.	16	TGTGCCAGCAGCCTAGAGACTAGCGGGACCTACAATGAGCAGTTCTTC	CASSLETSGTYNEQFF
TRBV18	TRBD1	TRBJ2-7	.	12	TGTGCCAGCGAACAGGGGTCCAACGAGCAGTACTTC	CASEQGSNEQYF
TRBV6-1	.	TRBJ1-1	.	15	TGTGCCAGCAGTGAAAAAATGGAGAGGAACACTGAAGCTTTCTTT	CASSEKMERNTEAFF
TRBV28	.	TRBJ1-1	.	12	TGTGCCACCCGTTTCGGGGGCACTGAAGCTTTCTTT	CATRFGGTEAFF